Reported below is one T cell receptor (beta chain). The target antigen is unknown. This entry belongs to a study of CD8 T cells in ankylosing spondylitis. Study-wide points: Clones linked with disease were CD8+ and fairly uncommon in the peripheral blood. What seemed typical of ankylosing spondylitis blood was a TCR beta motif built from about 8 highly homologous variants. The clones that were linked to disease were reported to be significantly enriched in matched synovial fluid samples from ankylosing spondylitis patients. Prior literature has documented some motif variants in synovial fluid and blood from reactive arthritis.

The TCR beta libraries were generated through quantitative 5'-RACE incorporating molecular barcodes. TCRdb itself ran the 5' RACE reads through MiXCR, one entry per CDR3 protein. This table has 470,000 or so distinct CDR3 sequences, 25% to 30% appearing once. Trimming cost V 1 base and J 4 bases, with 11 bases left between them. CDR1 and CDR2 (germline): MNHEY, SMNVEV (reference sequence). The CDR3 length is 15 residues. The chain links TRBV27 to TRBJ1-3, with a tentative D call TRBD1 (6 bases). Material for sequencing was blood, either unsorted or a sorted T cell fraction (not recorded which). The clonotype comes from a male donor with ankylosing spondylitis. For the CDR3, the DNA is TGTGCCAGCAGTTTATTATCAGGGGCGGGAAACACCATATATTTT. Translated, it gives CASSLLSGAGNTIYF.